This T cell receptor (beta chain) was sequenced during a study of blood T cell repertoires in COVID-19. Study summary: Samples taken during acute and convalescent COVID-19 were collected in the United States, Italy and Spain. In each case, the material was cDNA or gDNA derived from T cells, B-cell-depleted T cells, or PBMCs.

Trimming removed 1 base from V and 3 bases from J, with 21 bases in between. The CDR3 is made up of 18 amino acids. Per germline, CDR1 SEHNR and CDR2 FQNEAQ (reference sequence). Under the authors' procedure: The authors estimated nucleated cell counts from reference gene primer amplification. Clones were sequenced by immunoSEQ multiplex PCR, and TCRdb holds only the in-frame ones, with some missing. V, J and clone size derive from that table, while D and trimming were established from the DNA sequence. The sample holds roughly 280,000 clones, 80% to 90% seen once. The sequenced sample was peripheral blood. The receptor comes from a woman aged 70-85 years with acute or convalescent COVID-19. V is TRBV7-9 and J is TRBJ1-1; weak D call: TRBD1 (5 bases). The CDR3 loop is CASSLGLPFGGSYTEAFF. CDR3 bases: TGTGCCAGCAGCTTAGGCCTGCCATTCGGGGGGTCGTACACTGAAGCTTTCTTT.